Listed here are 8 T cell receptor beta chains from one sample, sequenced in a study of blood T cell repertoires in COVID-19 (dated by TCRdb to 2020 to 2022). The method was the immunoSEQ multiplex PCR assay. TCRdb obtained this table from immuneACCESS and retained in-frame rearrangements with V and J assigned. These tables miss some clones; where compared with another copy, unresolved V genes account for less than half of the shortfall, and the remainder is unexplained. The sample contains 150,000 to 200,000 clones, approximately 85% of them found a single time. The ten largest make up 6.5% to 7.5% of the sample. Sequencing was carried out using peripheral blood. The receptors come from a man at least 80 years old with COVID-19, enrolled during active disease.

V usage is TRBV5-4 and J usage is TRBJ1-2; 7 bases align to TRBD1. The CDR3 is made up of 14 amino acids. The ends lost 1 base at V and 6 bases at J; junction bases unmatched: 6. Germline lookup yields CDR1 SGHNT and CDR2 YYREEE (reference sequence). The CDR3 bases are TGTGCCAGCAGCTTGATAACAGGGGTGGATGGCTACACCTTC. Protein: CASSLITGVDGYTF. Supplemented by reference TRBV5-4 and TRBJ1-2, the full variable domain reads ETGVTQSPTHLIKTRGQQVTLRCSSQSGHNTVSWYQQALGQGPQFIFQYYREEENGRGNFPPRFSGLQFPNYSSELNVNALELDDSALYLCASSLITGVDGYTFGSGTRLTVV.

This clone was detected once. The rearrangement joins TRBV5-6 to TRBJ1-5, with D perhaps matching TRBD1 (5 bases). V dropped 0 bases and J dropped 1 base, with 11 bases sitting between them. CDR3 length: 16 residues. Germline V CDR1 and CDR2: SGHDT, YYEEEE. CDR3 residues: CASSLVWGGSNQPQHF. The CDR3, as DNA: TGTGCCAGCAGCTTGGTTTGGGGGGGGAGCAATCAGCCCCAGCATTTT.

This chain links TRBV3-1 (or the pseudogene TRBV3-2) with TRBJ2-3; perhaps TRBD2 as D (7 bases). This CDR3 comprises 16 residues. Per germline, CDR1 LGHDT and CDR2 YNNKEL (reference sequence). Trimming removed 4 bases at V and 3 bases at J, with 17 bases between. DNA for the CDR3: TGTGCCAGCAGCCGAGCCTCGGGGGGCCTTACAGATACGCAGTATTTT. Translation gives CASSRASGGLTDTQYF.

V gene TRBV7-2 combines with J gene TRBJ1-2, with D perhaps TRBD1 (6 bases). Per germline, CDR1 SGHTA and CDR2 FQGNSA. This CDR3 is 15 amino acids long. Trimming cost V 0 bases and J 7 bases, with 15 bases left between them. For the CDR3, the DNA is TGTGCCAGCAGCTTAGCCAGTGCGGGGGGCGGTGGCTACACCTTC. Its translation is CASSLASAGGGGYTF.

The chain couples TRBV18 to TRBJ2-5; D unclear. The germline V gene has CDR1 KGHSH and CDR2 LQKENI. The CDR3 loop spans 14 amino acids. V was cut by 4 bases and J by 4 bases, with 13 bases left in between. CDR3 sequence (DNA): TGTGCCAGCTCACAGGCCGTGTCGGGAGAGACCCAGTACTTC. This encodes CASSQAVSGETQYF.

V gene TRBV29-1 combines with J gene TRBJ1-1; TRBD1 is a possible D gene (5 bases). Germline V gives CDR1 SQVTM, CDR2 ANQGSEA. Trimming took off 5 bases at V and 6 bases at J, with 13 bases between the two ends. This CDR3 contains 12 residues. CDR3 amino acids: CSVQTGGAEAFF. As DNA, the CDR3 is TGCAGCGTTCAAACAGGAGGGGCTGAAGCTTTCTTT. Full variable domain (rest looked up from reference TRBV29-1 and TRBJ1-1): SAVISQKPSRDICQRGTSLTIQCQVDSQVTMMFWYRQQPGQSLTLIATANQGSEATYESGFVIDKFPISRPNLTFSTLTVSNMSPEDSSIYLCSVQTGGAEAFFGQGTRLTVV.

The V and J genes are TRBV12-3 or TRBV12-4 and TRBJ1-1; no firm D call. There are 13 residues in the CDR3. Trimming took 6 bases from V and 5 from J, leaving 13 bases between them. CDR3 protein: CASSPRQLTEAFF. The CDR3 DNA reads TGTGCCAGCAGCCCCCGACAATTAACTGAAGCTTTCTTT.

This clone was picked up one time. The chain joins TRBV6-5 to TRBJ1-2; D might be TRBD1 (5 bases). Per germline, CDR1 MNHEY and CDR2 SVGAGI. The CDR3 sequence is 16 residues long. Trimming left V 2 bases short and J 7 bases short, with 20 bases between. Written as DNA, the CDR3 is TGTGCCAGCAGTTACCGGGCCGGTACCGGGGGGACTGGCTACACCTTC. Protein sequence: CASSYRAGTGGTGYTF.